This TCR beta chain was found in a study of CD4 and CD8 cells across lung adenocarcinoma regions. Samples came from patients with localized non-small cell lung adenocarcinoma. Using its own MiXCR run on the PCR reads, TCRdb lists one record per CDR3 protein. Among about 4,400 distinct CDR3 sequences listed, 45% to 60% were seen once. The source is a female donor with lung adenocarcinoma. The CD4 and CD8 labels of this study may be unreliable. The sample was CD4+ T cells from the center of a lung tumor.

CDR3 nucleotides: TGTGCCAGCAGCTTAGGGCTAGCGGGATGGGCAGAGACCCAGTACTTC. This translates into CASSLGLAGWAETQYF. This chain uses TRBV7-2 with TRBJ2-5; 9 bases fit TRBD2. The ends lost 1 base at V and 4 bases at J; junction bases unmatched: 7. This CDR3 spans 16 amino acids. From germline, CDR1 is SGHTA and CDR2 FQGNSA.